The 19 T cell receptor beta chains in this list originate from one sample, sequenced in a study of cytomegalovirus exposure and HLA in healthy donors. The PCR was carried out with 60 Vbeta primers and 13 Jbeta primers. Data came from immunoSEQ multiplex PCR; TCRdb stores just in-frame clones and leaves some out. The table includes 65,000 to 70,000 clones, more than 80% detected once. Sequencing was performed on PBMCs. The source is a woman in her twenties or thirties in good health and CMV-seropositive.

With respect to this clone: Other DNA sequences in this sample translate to the same CDR3. This rearrangement joins TRBV19 to TRBJ2-7; TRBD1 agrees at 7 bases. Germline lookup yields CDR1 LNHDA and CDR2 SQIVND (reference sequence). V dropped 6 bases and J dropped 0; count of bases not matched to a gene: 2. The CDR3 is made up of 13 amino acids. The DNA for the CDR3 is TGTGCCAGTAGCCGACAGGGCTCCTACGAGCAGTACTTC. This encodes CASSRQGSYEQYF.

The CDR3 bases are TGTGCCAGCAGCTTAGGGCACGGGGTTGAAGCTTTCTTT. Translating it yields CASSLGHGVEAFF. V usage is TRBV7-6 and J usage is TRBJ1-1; D unclear. Between the trimmed V and J ends, which lost 1 base and 7 bases, there was a span of 10 bases. The CDR3 has 13 residues. Germline values: CDR1 SGHVS, CDR2 FNYEAQ.

This chain uses TRBV30 with TRBJ1-1; TRBD1 might be the D (6 bases). V was shortened by 0 bases and J by 2 bases, with 10 bases between the two germline ends. CDR3 length: 14 residues. Germline CDR1 GTSNPN, CDR2 SVGIG (reference sequence). The CDR3 loop reads CAWSVVGGNTEAFF. The DNA of the CDR3 is TGTGCCTGGAGTGTGGTAGGGGGAAACACTGAAGCTTTCTTT.

The J gene is TRBJ2-1, the V gene TRBV7-6; a weak D match, TRBD2 (5 bases). This CDR3 is built from 16 residues. Deletions cut 5 bases from V and 5 bases from J, with 19 bases between. The V gene's germline CDR1 is SGHVS and CDR2 FNYEAQ. The CDR3, as DNA: TGTGCCAGCAGCATGACCGGGATCGGAAGTCACAATGAGCAGTTCTTC. This encodes CASSMTGIGSHNEQFF.

V gene TRBV7-2 combines with J gene TRBJ1-6, with D maybe TRBD1 (6 bases). The CDR3 covers 16 residues. Germline V gene sequence: CDR1 SGHTA, CDR2 FQGNSA. Between the trimmed V and J ends, which lost 2 bases and 9 bases, there was a span of 17 bases. CDR3 residues: CASSLTPTGGISPLHF. In DNA, the CDR3 is TGTGCCAGCAGCTTAACCCCAACGGGGGGCATTTCACCCCTCCACTTT.

J is TRBJ2-1 and V is TRBV5-1; 10 bases agree with TRBD2. In germline, CDR1 is SGHRS, CDR2 YFSETQ. This CDR3 spans 16 amino acids. V lost 7 bases and J lost 2; bases outside the gene matches: 9. CDR3 in amino acids: CASDPIAGGTYNEQFF. As DNA, the CDR3 is TGCGCCAGCGACCCCATAGCGGGGGGCACCTACAATGAGCAGTTCTTC.

The chain recombines TRBV29-1 with TRBJ1-4; no definite D call. V lost 0 bases and J 10 bases, leaving 6 bases between the germline ends. The CDR3 consists of 11 residues. Looked up from germline, CDR1 is SQVTM and CDR2 is ANQGSEA. CDR3 protein: CSVEERGKLFF. The DNA of the CDR3 is TGCAGCGTTGAAGAAAGAGGAAAACTGTTTTTT.

The genes are TRBV30 and TRBJ2-2; no clear D. V lost 2 bases to trimming and J lost 8 bases, with 9 bases between them. This CDR3 spans 12 amino acids. Germline V gene lookup returns CDR1 GTSNPN and CDR2 SVGIG (reference sequence). CDR3 coding DNA: TGTGCCTGGAGTCCATCTGAGGGGGAGCTGTTTTTT. Amino acid sequence: CAWSPSEGELFF.

The V call is TRBV11-2, the J call TRBJ2-3; tentatively, D is TRBD2 (5 bases). The CDR3 runs to 13 residues. The V and J ends lost 6 bases and 2 bases respectively, with 9 bases between them. Germline CDR1 and CDR2: SGHAT and FQNNGV. The chain's CDR3 is CASSGLYTDTQYF. The CDR3 DNA reads TGTGCCAGCAGTGGACTCTACACAGATACGCAGTATTTT.

The chain couples TRBV13 to TRBJ2-7, with D possibly being TRBD2 (6 bases). This CDR3 region has 14 residues. Germline V gene lookup returns CDR1 PRHDT and CDR2 FYEKMQ (reference sequence). With 1 base removed from V and 3 bases from J, the gap between germline ends came to 10 bases. The CDR3 bases are TGTGCCAGCAGCTTAGTTCGGGGGAACTACGAGCAGTACTTC. Translating it yields CASSLVRGNYEQYF. The full variable domain, with the rest looked up from reference TRBV13 and TRBJ2-7, is AAGVIQSPRHLIKEKRETATLKCYPIPRHDTVYWYQQGPGQDPQFLISFYEKMQSDKGSIPDRFSAQQFSDYHSELNMSSLELGDSALYFCASSLVRGNYEQYFGPGTRLTVT.

This clone was detected a few times. This sequence joins TRBV4-2 and TRBJ1-5; D is perhaps TRBD1 (6 bases). V shed 4 bases and J shed 2 bases, with 15 bases lying between them. This CDR3 comprises 16 residues. Germline-derived CDR1 and CDR2 are LGHNA and YNFKEQ. The CDR3 is CASSPFQGYGNQPQHF. The CDR3 DNA follows: TGTGCCAGCAGCCCCTTTCAGGGGTATGGCAATCAGCCCCAGCATTTT.

The rearrangement links TRBV13 to TRBJ2-1; 15 bases match TRBD2. Germline lookup yields CDR1 PRHDT and CDR2 FYEKMQ (reference sequence). The CDR3 consists of 19 residues. V was pared by 3 bases and J by 0 bases, with 6 bases of the junction left unmatched. The CDR3 reads CASSLMGTSGRSSYNEQFF. Written as DNA, the CDR3 is TGTGCCAGCAGCTTGATGGGGACTAGCGGGAGGAGCTCCTACAATGAGCAGTTCTTC.

The chain has TRBV28 and TRBJ1-4; no reliable D call. CDR1 is MDHEN, CDR2 SYDVKM, per germline. Trimming took off 6 bases at V and 8 bases at J, with 13 bases between the two ends. The CDR3 spans 13 residues. CDR3 sequence (DNA): TGTGCCAGCAGCTTCGGATGGAGCGAAAAACTGTTTTTT. This encodes CASSFGWSEKLFF.

This clone has just a few counts. This chain connects TRBV7-6 to TRBJ2-7; 13 bases are a match to TRBD2. The CDR3 length is 17 residues. Per germline, CDR1 SGHVS and CDR2 FNYEAQ. The V segment lost 4 bases and the J segment 7 bases; nucleotides outside the gene matches: 13. CDR3: CASSSRTSGRGKREQYF. CDR3 DNA: TGTGCCAGCAGCTCCCGGACTAGCGGGAGAGGAAAGCGAGAGCAGTACTTC.

The J gene is TRBJ2-7, the V gene TRBV5-1; 11 bases are shared with TRBD1. CDR1 SGHRS and CDR2 YFSETQ come from the germline V gene. This CDR3 is built from 15 residues. Trimming removed 0 bases from V and 7 bases from J; junction bases left unmatched: 6. For the CDR3, the DNA is TGCGCCAGCAGCTTGGGGGACAGGGGGGTGAGGGAGCAGTACTTC. Translating gives CASSLGDRGVREQYF.

This chain uses TRBV7-2 with TRBJ1-5; 9 positions agree with TRBD1. V lost 4 bases and J lost 2; bases outside the gene matches: 0. Germline CDR1 reads SGHTA; CDR2 reads FQGNSA. There are 14 residues in the CDR3. CDR3 in amino acids: CASSWTGGNQPQHF. CDR3 coding DNA: TGTGCCAGCAGCTGGACAGGGGGCAATCAGCCCCAGCATTTT.

The CDR3 region is CAWSVTGGAGGYTF. The CDR3 DNA is TGTGCCTGGAGTGTGACAGGGGGCGCGGGCGGCTACACCTTC. The V call is TRBV30, the J call TRBJ1-2, with 10 bases lining up with TRBD1. Germline V lookup: CDR1 GTSNPN, CDR2 SVGIG (reference sequence). Unmatched junction bases numbered 6, after V lost 0 bases and J lost 8 bases. CDR3 size: 14 residues.

This sequence joins TRBV27 and TRBJ2-7, with 7 bases fitting TRBD1. The CDR3 is 14 amino acids. Trimming at V came to 6 bases and at J to 3 bases, leaving 8 bases not matched to a gene. Germline assignment: CDR1 MNHEY and CDR2 SMNVEV (reference sequence). The CDR3 loop reads CASRRAGGIYEQYF. The CDR3 DNA reads as TGTGCCAGCAGGAGGGCAGGGGGTATCTACGAGCAGTACTTC.

The rearrangement joins TRBV30 to TRBJ2-7; no clear D. Per germline, CDR1 GTSNPN and CDR2 SVGIG (reference sequence). Trimming took off 4 bases at V and 5 bases at J, with 15 bases between the two ends. The CDR3 covers 13 residues. CDR3 region: CAWTWQTNNEQYF. DNA of the CDR3: TGTGCCTGGACCTGGCAAACGAATAACGAGCAGTACTTC.